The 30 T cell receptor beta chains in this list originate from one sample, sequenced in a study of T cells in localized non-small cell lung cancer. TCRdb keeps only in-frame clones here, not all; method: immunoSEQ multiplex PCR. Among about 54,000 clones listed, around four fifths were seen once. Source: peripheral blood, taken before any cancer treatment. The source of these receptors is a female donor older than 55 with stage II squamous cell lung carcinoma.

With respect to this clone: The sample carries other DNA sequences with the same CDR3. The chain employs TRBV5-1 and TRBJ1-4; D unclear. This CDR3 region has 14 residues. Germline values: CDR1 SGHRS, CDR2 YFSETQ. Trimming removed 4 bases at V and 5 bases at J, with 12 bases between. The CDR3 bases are TGCGCCAGCAGCCCTGACACTTCAAATGAAAAACTGTTTTTT. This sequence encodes CASSPDTSNEKLFF.

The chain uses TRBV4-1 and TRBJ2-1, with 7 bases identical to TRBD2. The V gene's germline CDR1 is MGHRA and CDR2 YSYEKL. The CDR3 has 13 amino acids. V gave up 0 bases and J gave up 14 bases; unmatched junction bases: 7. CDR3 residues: CASSQDWGGEEFF. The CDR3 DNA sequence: TGCGCCAGCAGCCAAGATTGGGGGGGGGAGGAGTTCTTC.

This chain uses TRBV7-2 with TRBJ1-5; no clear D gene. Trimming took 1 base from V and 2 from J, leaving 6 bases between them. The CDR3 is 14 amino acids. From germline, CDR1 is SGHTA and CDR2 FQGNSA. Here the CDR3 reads CASSLEAGNQPQHF. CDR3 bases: TGTGCCAGCAGCTTAGAGGCGGGCAATCAGCCCCAGCATTTT.

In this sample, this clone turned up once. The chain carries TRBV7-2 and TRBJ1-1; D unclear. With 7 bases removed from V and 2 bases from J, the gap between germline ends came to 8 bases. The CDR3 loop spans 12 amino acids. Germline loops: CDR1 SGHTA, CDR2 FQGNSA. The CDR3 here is CASTDRNTEAFF. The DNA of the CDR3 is TGTGCCAGCACCGACCGAAACACTGAAGCTTTCTTT.

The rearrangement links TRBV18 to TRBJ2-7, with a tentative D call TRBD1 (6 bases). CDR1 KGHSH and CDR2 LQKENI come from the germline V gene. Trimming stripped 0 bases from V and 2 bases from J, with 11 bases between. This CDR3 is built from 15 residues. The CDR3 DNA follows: TGTGCCAGCTCACCACCGCAGGGGATACCCTACGAGCAGTACTTC. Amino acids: CASSPPQGIPYEQYF.

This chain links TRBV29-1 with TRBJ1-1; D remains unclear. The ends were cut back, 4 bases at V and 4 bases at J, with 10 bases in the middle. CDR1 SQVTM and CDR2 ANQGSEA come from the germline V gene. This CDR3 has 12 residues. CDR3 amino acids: CSVASGSTEAFF. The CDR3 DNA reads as TGCAGCGTTGCTAGCGGGTCCACTGAAGCTTTCTTT.

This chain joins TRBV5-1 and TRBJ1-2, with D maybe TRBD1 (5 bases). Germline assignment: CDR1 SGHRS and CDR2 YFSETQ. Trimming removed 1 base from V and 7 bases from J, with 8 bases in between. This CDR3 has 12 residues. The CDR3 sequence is CASSLSGSGYTF. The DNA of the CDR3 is TGCGCCAGCAGCTTGTCAGGGTCTGGCTACACCTTC.

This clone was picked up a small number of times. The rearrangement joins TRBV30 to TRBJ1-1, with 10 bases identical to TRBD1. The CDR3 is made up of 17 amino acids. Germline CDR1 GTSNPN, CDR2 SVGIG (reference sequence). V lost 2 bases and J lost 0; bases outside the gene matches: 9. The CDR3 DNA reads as TGTGCCTGGAGTCCCCGGGAGACAGGGGGCATGAACACTGAAGCTTTCTTT. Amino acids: CAWSPRETGGMNTEAFF.

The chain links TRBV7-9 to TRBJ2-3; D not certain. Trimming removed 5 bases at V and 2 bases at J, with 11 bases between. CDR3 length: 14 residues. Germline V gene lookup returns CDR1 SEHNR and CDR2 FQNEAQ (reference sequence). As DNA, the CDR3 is TGTGCCAGCAGCCCGGGTCAGTTCACAGATACGCAGTATTTT. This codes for CASSPGQFTDTQYF.

The CDR3 DNA is TGTGCCAGCAGTGAAGTCGGCAGGGGAGGAGACACCATATATTTT. Amino acid sequence: CASSEVGRGGDTIYF. The rearrangement uses TRBV6-1 and TRBJ1-3; the D gene is possibly TRBD1 (6 bases). The CDR3 extends over 15 amino acids. Germline V gene lookup returns CDR1 MNHNS and CDR2 SASEGT. The V end was cut by 1 base, the J end by 8 bases, with 15 bases between.

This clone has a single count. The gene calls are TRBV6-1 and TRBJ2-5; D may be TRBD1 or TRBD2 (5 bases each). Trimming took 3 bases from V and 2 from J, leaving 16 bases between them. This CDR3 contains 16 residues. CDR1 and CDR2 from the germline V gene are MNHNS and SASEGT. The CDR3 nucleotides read TGTGCCAGCAGTGAGACCCGGAGGACATATCAAGAGACCCAGTACTTC. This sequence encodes CASSETRRTYQETQYF.

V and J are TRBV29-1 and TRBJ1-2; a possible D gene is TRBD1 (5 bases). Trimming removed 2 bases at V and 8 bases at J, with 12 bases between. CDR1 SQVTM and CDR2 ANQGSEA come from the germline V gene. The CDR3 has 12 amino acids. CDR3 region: CSVEKEGWGYTF. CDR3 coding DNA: TGCAGCGTTGAAAAGGAGGGGTGGGGCTACACCTTC.

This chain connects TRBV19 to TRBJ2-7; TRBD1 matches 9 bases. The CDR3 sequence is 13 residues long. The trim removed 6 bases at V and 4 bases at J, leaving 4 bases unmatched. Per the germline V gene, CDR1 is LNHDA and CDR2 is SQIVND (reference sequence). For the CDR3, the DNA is TGTGCCAGTAGCCCCGACAGGGGGTACGAGCAGTACTTC. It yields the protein CASSPDRGYEQYF.

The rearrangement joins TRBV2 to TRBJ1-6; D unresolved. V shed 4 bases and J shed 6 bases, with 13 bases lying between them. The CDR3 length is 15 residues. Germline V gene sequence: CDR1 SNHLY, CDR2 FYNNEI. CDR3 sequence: CASSVAVGFNSPLHF. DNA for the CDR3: TGTGCCAGCAGTGTGGCGGTGGGGTTTAATTCACCCCTCCACTTT.

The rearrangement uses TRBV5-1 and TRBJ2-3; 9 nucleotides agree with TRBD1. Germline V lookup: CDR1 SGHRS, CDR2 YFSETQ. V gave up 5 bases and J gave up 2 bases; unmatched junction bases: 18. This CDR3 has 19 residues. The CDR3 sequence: CASRQTGTGILGDTDTQYF. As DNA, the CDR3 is TGCGCCAGCAGACAAACCGGGACAGGGATTCTCGGTGACACAGATACGCAGTATTTT.

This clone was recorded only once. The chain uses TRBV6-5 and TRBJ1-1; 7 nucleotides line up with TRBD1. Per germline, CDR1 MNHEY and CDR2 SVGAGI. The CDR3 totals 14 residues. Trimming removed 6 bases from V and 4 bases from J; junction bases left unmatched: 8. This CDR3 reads CASRLDRVTTEAFF. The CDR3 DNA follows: TGTGCCAGCAGACTCGACAGGGTGACCACTGAAGCTTTCTTT.

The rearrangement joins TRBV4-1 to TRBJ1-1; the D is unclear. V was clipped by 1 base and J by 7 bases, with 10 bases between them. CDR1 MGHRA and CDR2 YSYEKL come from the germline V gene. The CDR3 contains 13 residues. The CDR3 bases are TGCGCCAGCAGCCAAGCCACGGGCCGTGAAGCTTTCTTT. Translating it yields CASSQATGREAFF.

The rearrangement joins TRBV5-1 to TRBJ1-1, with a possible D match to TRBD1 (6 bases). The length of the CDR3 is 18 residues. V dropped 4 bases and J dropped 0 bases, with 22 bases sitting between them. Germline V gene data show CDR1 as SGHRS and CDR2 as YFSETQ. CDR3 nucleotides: TGCGCCAGCAGCCCCGGGAGGGCGAGGGGACATATGAACACTGAAGCTTTCTTT. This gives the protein CASSPGRARGHMNTEAFF. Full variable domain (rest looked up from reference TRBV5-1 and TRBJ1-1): KAGVTQTPRYLIKTRGQQVTLSCSPISGHRSVSWYQQTPGQGLQFLFEYFSETQRNKGNFPGRFSGRQFSNSRSEMNVSTLELGDSALYLCASSPGRARGHMNTEAFFGQGTRLTVV.

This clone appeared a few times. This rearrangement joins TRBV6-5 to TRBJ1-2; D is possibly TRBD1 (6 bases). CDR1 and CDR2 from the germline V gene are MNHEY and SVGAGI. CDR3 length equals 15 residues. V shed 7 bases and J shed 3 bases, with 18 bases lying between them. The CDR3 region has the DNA TGTGCCAGCACCCACAGGAACGGGGGCGACTATGGCTACACCTTC. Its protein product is CASTHRNGGDYGYTF.

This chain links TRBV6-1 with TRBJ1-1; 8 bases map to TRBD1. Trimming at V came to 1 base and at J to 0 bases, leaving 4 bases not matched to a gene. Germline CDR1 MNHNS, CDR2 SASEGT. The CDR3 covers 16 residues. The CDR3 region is CASSEGTGSLNTEAFF. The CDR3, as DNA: TGTGCCAGCAGTGAAGGGACAGGGAGCTTGAACACTGAAGCTTTCTTT.

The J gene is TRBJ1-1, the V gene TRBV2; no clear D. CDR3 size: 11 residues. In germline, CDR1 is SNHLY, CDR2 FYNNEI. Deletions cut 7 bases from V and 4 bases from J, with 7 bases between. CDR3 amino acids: CASKSTTEAFF. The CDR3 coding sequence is TGTGCCAGCAAATCTACCACTGAAGCTTTCTTT.

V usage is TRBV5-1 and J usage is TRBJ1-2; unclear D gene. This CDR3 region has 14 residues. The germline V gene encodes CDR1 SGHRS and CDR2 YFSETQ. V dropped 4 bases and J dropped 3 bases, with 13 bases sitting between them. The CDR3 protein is CASSPSSRDYGYTF. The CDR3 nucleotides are TGCGCCAGCAGCCCCAGTAGTAGGGACTATGGCTACACCTTC.

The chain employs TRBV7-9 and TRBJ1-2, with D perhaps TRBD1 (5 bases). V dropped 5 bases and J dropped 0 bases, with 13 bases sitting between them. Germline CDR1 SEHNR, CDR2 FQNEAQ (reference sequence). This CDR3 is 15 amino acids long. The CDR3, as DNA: TGTGCCAGCAGCCAATACAGACAGACTAACTATGGCTACACCTTC. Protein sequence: CASSQYRQTNYGYTF.

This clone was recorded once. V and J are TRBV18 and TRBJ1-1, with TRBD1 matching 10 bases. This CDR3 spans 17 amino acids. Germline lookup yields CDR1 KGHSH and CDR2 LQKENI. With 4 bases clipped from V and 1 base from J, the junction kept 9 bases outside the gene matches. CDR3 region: CASSHLTGQGTNTEAFF. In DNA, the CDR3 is TGTGCCAGCTCACATCTCACGGGACAGGGGACGAACACTGAAGCTTTCTTT.

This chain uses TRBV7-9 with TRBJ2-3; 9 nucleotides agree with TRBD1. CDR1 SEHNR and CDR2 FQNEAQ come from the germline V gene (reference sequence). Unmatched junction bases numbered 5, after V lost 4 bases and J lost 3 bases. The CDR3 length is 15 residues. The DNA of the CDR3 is TGTGCCAGCAGCTCCGGACAGGGGTGGACAGATACGCAGTATTTT. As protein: CASSSGQGWTDTQYF. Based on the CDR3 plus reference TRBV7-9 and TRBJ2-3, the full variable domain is DTGVSQNPRHKITKRGQNVTFRCDPISEHNRLYWYRQTLGQGPEFLTYFQNEAQLEKSRLLSDRFSAERPKGSFSTLEIQRTEQGDSAMYLCASSSGQGWTDTQYFGPGTRLTVL.

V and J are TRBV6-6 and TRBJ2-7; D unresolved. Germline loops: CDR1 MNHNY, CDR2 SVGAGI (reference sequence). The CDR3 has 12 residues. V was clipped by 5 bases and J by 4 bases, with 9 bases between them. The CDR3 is CASSPPEYEQYF. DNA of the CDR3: TGTGCCAGCAGTCCCCCGGAATACGAGCAGTACTTC.

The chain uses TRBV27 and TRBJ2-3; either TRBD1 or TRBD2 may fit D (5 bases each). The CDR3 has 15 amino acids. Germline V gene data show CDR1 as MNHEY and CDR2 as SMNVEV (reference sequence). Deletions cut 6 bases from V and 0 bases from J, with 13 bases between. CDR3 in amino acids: CASSHRGTSTDTQYF. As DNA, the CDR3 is TGTGCCAGCAGCCACCGGGGCACCAGCACAGATACGCAGTATTTT.

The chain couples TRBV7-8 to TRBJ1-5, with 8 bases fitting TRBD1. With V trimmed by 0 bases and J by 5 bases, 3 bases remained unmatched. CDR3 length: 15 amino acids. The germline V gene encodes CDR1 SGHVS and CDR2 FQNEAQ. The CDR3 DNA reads TGTGCCAGCAGCTTAGCCCACAGGGGGGATCAGCCCCAGCATTTT. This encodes CASSLAHRGDQPQHF.

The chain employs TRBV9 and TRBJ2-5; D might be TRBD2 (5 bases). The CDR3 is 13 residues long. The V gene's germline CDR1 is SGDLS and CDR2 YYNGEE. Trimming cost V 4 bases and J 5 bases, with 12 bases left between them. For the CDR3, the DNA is TGTGCCAGCAGCCCCGAGGGTTTGGAGACCCAGTACTTC. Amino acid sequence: CASSPEGLETQYF.

The CDR3 DNA is TGCGCCAGCAGTGCCCCGAGGGGACAGGGTAAAGGGAACACTGAAGCTTTCTTT. Translated, it gives CASSAPRGQGKGNTEAFF. The chain links TRBV10-1 to TRBJ1-1; 9 positions match TRBD1. Trimming took 4 bases from V and 1 from J; bases not matched to a gene: 13. The CDR3 loop spans 18 amino acids. Germline V gives CDR1 WNHNN, CDR2 SYGVQD (reference sequence).